This T cell receptor (beta chain) was found in a study of T cells in Graves' hyperthyroidism and ophthalmopathy. The TCR beta CDR3 regions underwent amplification using RNA transcripts as the source. First-round RT-PCR of the TCR CDR3 relied on the HTBI primer set. Via MiXCR, TCRdb re-called the multiplex PCR reads, giving one row per CDR3 protein. The data hold 480,000 or so distinct CDR3 sequences, with 46% observed a single time. This CDR3 region has 8 residues. Trimming removed 3 bases from V and 11 bases from J, with 1 base in between. Germline V gives CDR1 SGHVT, CDR2 SQSDAQ. Used for diagnoses were clinical symptoms, serum thyroxine and TRAb, thyroid ultrasound and orbital computed tomography. This clonotype was detected a few times. Antigen unknown. General study points: Ophthalmopathy, which appeared later, was predicted by the model a median about 5.9 months before onset. Patients with ophthalmopathy were separated from those with stable hyperthyroidism by a 13 V-J model.

This sequence originates from an adult woman with Graves' disease, either hyperthyroidism or ophthalmopathy (not recorded which). The rearrangement links TRBV7-4 to TRBJ1-2; D call uncertain. Sequencing was carried out using peripheral blood or thyroid tissue (not recorded which). The DNA for the CDR3 is TGTGCCAGCAGCTTTTACACCTTC. Residues: CASSFYTF.